This T cell receptor (beta chain) emerged from a study of T cells in Graves' hyperthyroidism and ophthalmopathy. The CDR3 regions of TCR beta were amplified from RNA transcripts. The HTBI set primed first-round TCR CDR3 RT-PCR. TCRdb re-derived calls from the multiplex PCR reads in MiXCR, one entry per CDR3 protein. The table includes fewer than 650,000 distinct CDR3 sequences, approximately 15% detected once. The germline CDR1 and CDR2 sequences are ENHRY and SYGVKD. V gave up 11 bases and J gave up 6 bases, with 19 bases separating them. The CDR3 runs to 14 residues. Disease duration under 2 months; hyperthyroidism patients were aged 18 to 65.

The chain has TRBV10-3 and TRBJ2-2; D may correspond to TRBD1 or TRBD2 (5 bases each). The receptor was derived from a woman in her 30s with Graves' hyperthyroidism that later progressed to Graves' ophthalmopathy. The sequenced material came from blood. The CDR3: CASSKGSRAGELFF. The CDR3 region has the DNA TGTGCCTCCTCTAAGGGGAGTCGGGCCGGGGAGCTGTTTTTT.